A selection of T cell receptor beta chains follows, all from one sample in a study of neurological immune-mediated disorders. TCRdb re-called the 5' RACE reads through MiXCR, storing one row per CDR3 protein. The repertoire holds 60,000 to 85,000 distinct CDR3 sequences, with around 5.2% as singletons. The sequenced sample consisted of PBMCs. The receptors stem from a man younger than 30 with multiple sclerosis. CDR3s include the opening cysteine and the closing phenylalanine or tryptophan. Each record gives: V gene, D gene, J gene, clone size, CDR3 DNA, CDR3 protein. A D gene is named only where the DNA matches it firmly. Clone size, where shown, is once, few, many, or a class for clones that have expanded.

V: TRBV20-1; D: .; J: TRBJ2-2; size: many; DNA: TGCAGTGCTCGAACGGGGAACACCGGGGAGCTGTTTTTT; CDR3: CSARTGNTGELFF
V: TRBV6-6; D: .; J: TRBJ1-1; size: many; DNA: TGTGCCAGCAGCACCACGGGAGGTAACACTGAAGCTTTCTTT; CDR3: CASSTTGGNTEAFF
V: TRBV20-1; D: .; J: TRBJ2-3; size: many; DNA: TGCAGCCAGGCGAGACATGGACTAAACACAGATACGCAGTATTTT; CDR3: CSQARHGLNTDTQYF
V: TRBV20-1; D: .; J: TRBJ2-7; size: many; DNA: TGCAGTGCTGGACACTCGAACCACGAGCAGTACTTC; CDR3: CSAGHSNHEQYF
V: TRBV12-3/TRBV12-4; D: TRBD2; J: TRBJ2-7; size: many; DNA: TGTGCCAGCAGTTGGGGAGGGAGAGGCAACGAGCAGTACTTC; CDR3: CASSWGGRGNEQYF
V: TRBV5-1; D: .; J: TRBJ2-7; size: many; DNA: TGCGCCAGCAGCTTGGTCCCTGAGGACGAGCAGTACTTC; CDR3: CASSLVPEDEQYF
V: TRBV6-5; D: .; J: TRBJ1-1; size: many; DNA: TGTGCCAGCAGTTACTCAGGGGGAACTTTCTTT; CDR3: CASSYSGGTFF
V: TRBV20-1; D: .; J: TRBJ1-2; size: .; DNA: TGCAGTGCTAGACAGGTGTATGGCTACACCTTC; CDR3: CSARQVYGYTF
V: TRBV7-2; D: .; J: TRBJ2-3; size: few; DNA: TGTGCCAGCAGCCCCCAGGGCTCAGATACGCAGTATTTT; CDR3: CASSPQGSDTQYF
V: TRBV5-1; D: .; J: TRBJ2-3; size: many; DNA: TGCGCCAGCAGCTTCACCGGGACAACTAGCACAGATACGCAGTATTTT; CDR3: CASSFTGTTSTDTQYF
V: TRBV19; D: TRBD1; J: TRBJ1-1; size: many; DNA: TGTGCCAGTAGTACCTCAGGGGGCGAGGGTGAAGCTTTCTTT; CDR3: CASSTSGGEGEAFF
V: TRBV11-2; D: .; J: TRBJ2-2; size: many; DNA: TGTGCCAGCAGCCCGTTGCCCGGGGAGCTGTTTTTT; CDR3: CASSPLPGELFF